Shown below are 18 T cell receptor beta chains from a single sample sequenced in a study of cytomegalovirus exposure and HLA in healthy donors. The study ran its PCR with 60 Vbeta and 13 Jbeta primers. Profiled with immunoSEQ multiplex PCR; TCRdb holds only in-frame clones, not every one. This table holds 170,000 or so clones, roughly 80% found once. The sequencing sample was made of PBMCs. The receptor set was obtained from a man aged 18 to 30 in good health and CMV-seronegative.

This chain uses TRBV9 with TRBJ2-1; TRBD1 aligns across 10 bases. The CDR3 contains 16 residues. Germline V gene lookup returns CDR1 SGDLS and CDR2 YYNGEE. Germline trimming cut 2 bases from V and 2 bases from J; bases unmatched to any gene: 4. CDR3 bases: TGTGCCAGCAGCGTGACAGGGGGCACGACCTACAATGAGCAGTTCTTC. Its translation is CASSVTGGTTYNEQFF. Using reference TRBV9 and TRBJ2-1 for the parts outside the CDR3, the full variable domain is DSGVTQTPKHLITATGQRVTLRCSPRSGDLSVYWYQQSLDQGLQFLIQYYNGEERAKGNILERFSAQQFPDLHSELNLSSLELGDSALYFCASSVTGGTTYNEQFFGPGTRLTVL.

A single count supports this clone. This rearrangement joins TRBV4-1 to TRBJ2-7, with TRBD2 matching over 9 bases. Germline V gives CDR1 MGHRA, CDR2 YSYEKL. This CDR3 is built from 16 residues. V shed 2 bases, J shed 2 bases, and the junction held 7 bases outside the gene matches. Written as DNA, the CDR3 is TGCGCCAGCAGCCAACCAGGCGGGAGGGCCCCCTACGAGCAGTACTTC. Protein product: CASSQPGGRAPYEQYF.

This chain's CDR3 is CASSTPGTSGLSGEQFF. CDR3 DNA sequence: TGTGCCAGTAGTACCCCGGGGACTAGCGGCCTCTCCGGTGAGCAGTTCTTC. V usage is TRBV19 and J usage is TRBJ2-1; 11 bases fit TRBD2. There are 17 residues in the CDR3. With V trimmed by 4 bases and J by 9 bases, 14 bases remained unmatched. CDR1 LNHDA and CDR2 SQIVND come from the germline V gene (reference sequence).

The chain recombines TRBV28 with TRBJ2-5, with 9 bases identical to TRBD2. V trimming: 3 bases; J trimming: 3 bases; junction bases outside the gene matches: 5. Germline V gene lookup returns CDR1 MDHEN and CDR2 SYDVKM. This CDR3 has 15 amino acids. CDR3 in amino acids: CASSLAGGPEETQYF. For the CDR3, the DNA is TGTGCCAGCAGTTTGGCGGGGGGGCCAGAAGAGACCCAGTACTTC.

For the CDR3, the DNA is TGTGCCAGTTCCCACTCCGGGACAGGGTCCGAAAAACTGTTTTTT. Its protein is CASSHSGTGSEKLFF. V usage is TRBV19 and J usage is TRBJ1-4, with 9 bases matching TRBD1. Trimming removed 8 bases from V and 8 bases from J; junction bases left unmatched: 12. Per germline, CDR1 LNHDA and CDR2 SQIVND (reference sequence). This CDR3 region has 15 residues.

The rearrangement joins TRBV10-3 to TRBJ2-5; TRBD1 is a possible D gene (6 bases). The CDR3 totals 15 residues. V lost 2 bases and J lost 2, with 12 bases in between. CDR1 and CDR2 from the germline V gene are ENHRY and SYGVKD. CDR3 DNA sequence: TGTGCCATCAGTGAGCAGACGGGACAACAAGAGACCCAGTACTTC. Its translation is CAISEQTGQQETQYF.

J is TRBJ2-7 and V is TRBV28, with a weak D call TRBD2 (6 bases). V shed 5 bases and J shed 0 bases, with 17 bases lying between them. Germline CDR1 and CDR2: MDHEN and SYDVKM. The CDR3 runs to 16 residues. The CDR3 sequence: CASSLPSRDSSYEQYF. CDR3 nucleotides: TGTGCCAGCAGTCTCCCGTCTAGGGACTCCTCCTACGAGCAGTACTTC.

CDR3 DNA sequence: TGTGCCAGCAACCCGACAGTGAACACTGAAGCTTTCTTT. It yields the protein CASNPTVNTEAFF. The genes are TRBV7-9 and TRBJ1-1; possibly TRBD1 for D (5 bases). V was cut by 7 bases and J by 0 bases, with 9 bases left in between. The CDR3 has 13 residues. The germline CDR1 and CDR2 sequences are SEHNR and FQNEAQ (reference sequence).

This clone was seen only a few times. The chain recombines TRBV6-5 with TRBJ1-1; the D gene is possibly TRBD1 (6 bases). The CDR3 has 15 amino acids. Per germline, CDR1 MNHEY and CDR2 SVGAGI. V dropped 0 bases and J dropped 4 bases, with 12 bases sitting between them. In nucleotides, the CDR3 is TGTGCCAGCAGTTACTCCGGGGGGCAAGGCACTGAAGCTTTCTTT. This codes for CASSYSGGQGTEAFF.

The chain recombines TRBV15 with TRBJ1-2; perhaps TRBD1 as D (5 bases). Per the germline V gene, CDR1 is LNHNV and CDR2 is YYDKDF (reference sequence). With 6 bases removed from V and 4 bases from J, the gap between germline ends came to 15 bases. CDR3 length: 14 amino acids. The CDR3 DNA follows: TGTGCCACCAGGCCCCCTGGGGCGAGCTATGGCTACACCTTC. As protein: CATRPPGASYGYTF.

This chain joins TRBV6-5 and TRBJ1-1; 9 nucleotides match TRBD1. V was pared by 6 bases and J by 3 bases, with 8 bases of the junction left unmatched. The CDR3 spans 15 residues. Per germline, CDR1 MNHEY and CDR2 SVGAGI. CDR3 protein: CASSTGTGWDTEAFF. The CDR3 DNA is TGTGCCAGCAGCACCGGGACAGGGTGGGACACTGAAGCTTTCTTT.

For the CDR3, the DNA is TGTGCCAGTAGTTTAGGGACTAGCGGGATTAATGAGCAGTTCTTC. It yields the protein CASSLGTSGINEQFF. V gene TRBV19 combines with J gene TRBJ2-1; 13 positions match TRBD2. Germline V gives CDR1 LNHDA, CDR2 SQIVND (reference sequence). The CDR3 length is 15 residues. V was clipped by 5 bases and J by 7 bases; unmatched bases: 5. Based on the CDR3 plus reference TRBV19 and TRBJ2-1, the full variable domain is DGGITQSPKYLFRKEGQNVTLSCEQNLNHDAMYWYRQDPGQGLRLIYYSQIVNDFQKGDIAEGYSVSREKKESFPLTVTSAQKNPTAFYLCASSLGTSGINEQFFGPGTRLTVL.

The chain combines TRBV7-2 with TRBJ2-5; 10 positions match TRBD2. Germline lookup yields CDR1 SGHTA and CDR2 FQGNSA. This CDR3 spans 15 amino acids. V gave up 2 bases and J gave up 5 bases; unmatched junction bases: 5. The CDR3 sequence is CASSLSSGGSETQYF. CDR3 bases: TGTGCCAGCAGCTTAAGTAGCGGGGGGTCGGAGACCCAGTACTTC.

The chain joins TRBV10-3 to TRBJ2-7; tentative D call: TRBD1 (6 bases). CDR3 length: 15 residues. Germline V CDR1 and CDR2: ENHRY, SYGVKD. V was shortened by 6 bases and J by 6 bases, with 21 bases between the two germline ends. The CDR3 coding sequence is TGTGCCATCAGCGGGTCCGAGTCAGGGGTAATCGAGCAGTACTTC. Translation: CAISGSESGVIEQYF.

This clone has only one observation. This rearrangement joins TRBV13 to TRBJ2-1; 12 bases align to TRBD2. With V trimmed by 2 bases and J by 0 bases, 8 bases remained unmatched. CDR1 and CDR2 from the germline V gene are PRHDT and FYEKMQ (reference sequence). This CDR3 is 19 amino acids long. The CDR3 spells CASSLLLRLAGASYNEQFF. The CDR3 DNA sequence: TGTGCCAGCAGCTTACTGCTGCGACTAGCGGGAGCCTCCTACAATGAGCAGTTCTTC.

The table lists this clone with a count of one. The chain employs TRBV5-6 and TRBJ2-7; 8 positions agree with TRBD2. CDR3 length equals 13 residues. From germline, CDR1 is SGHDT and CDR2 YYEEEE. The ends lost 4 bases at V and 2 bases at J; junction bases unmatched: 2. The CDR3: CASSRTSPYEQYF. CDR3 DNA: TGTGCCAGCAGCCGGACTAGCCCCTACGAGCAGTACTTC.

The chain combines TRBV6-5 with TRBJ2-2; 13 nucleotides align to TRBD2. CDR1 and CDR2 from the germline V gene are MNHEY and SVGAGI. This CDR3 comprises 14 residues. The V segment lost 7 bases and the J segment 6 bases; nucleotides outside the gene matches: 2. The CDR3 protein is CASTTSGRAGELFF. CDR3 bases: TGTGCCAGCACCACTAGCGGGAGGGCCGGGGAGCTGTTTTTT.

This clone was recorded only once. The CDR3, as DNA: TGTGCCTGGAGTGTATCTTCGCGGGAGACCCAGTACTTC. Translating it yields CAWSVSSRETQYF. The V call is TRBV30, the J call TRBJ2-5; no definite D call. The V gene's germline CDR1 is GTSNPN and CDR2 SVGIG (reference sequence). The CDR3 totals 13 residues. The ends were cut back, 0 bases at V and 5 bases at J, with 10 bases in the middle.